Listed below are T cell receptor beta chains from one sample, sequenced in a study of OX40 agonist ivuxolimab in advanced cancers. Generated by immunoSEQ multiplex PCR, the TCRdb table keeps only in-frame clones and is missing some. The table shows tens of thousands of clones, with roughly nine tenths occurring only once. Sample: CD4+ or CD8+ T cells sorted from blood, taken in a trial of the OX40 agonist ivuxolimab. Receptors were obtained from an adult with an advanced solid tumor such as melanoma, head and neck, liver or kidney cancer. Each CDR3 is given with its conserved first and last residue. D genes are given only for firm matches. The size field is filled for only some rows; it gives once, few, many or a size class.

TGTGCCAGCAGCTCCGTAGCGGGAGGGAACACCGGGGAGCTGTTTTTT | CASSSVAGGNTGELFF | TRBD2 | TRBJ2-2 | TRBV5-4 | -
TGCGCCAGCAGCAGCGGGGGGTCAGGGGCTCTCAATCAGCCCCAGCATTTT | CASSSGGSGALNQPQHF | - | TRBJ1-5 | TRBV4-1 | -
TGTGCCACCACGACAGGGGGGAAAGGCTACACCTTC | CATTTGGKGYTF | TRBD1 | TRBJ1-2 | TRBV19 | -
TGTGCCTGGAGCGGACGACCCAATCAGCCCCAGCATTTT | CAWSGRPNQPQHF | - | TRBJ1-5 | TRBV30 | -
TGTGCCAGCTCCCCTCAACCGGGCTCAGTTAGCAATCAGCCCCAGCATTTT | CASSPQPGSVSNQPQHF | - | TRBJ1-5 | TRBV18 | once
TGTGCCAGCAGCCCGCGGGCCAGGACTAGCGCAGATACGCAGTATTTT | CASSPRARTSADTQYF | TRBD2 | TRBJ2-3 | TRBV7-2 | -
TGTGCCAGCAGCCCAAGGGGGGCGGCAGAAGCTTTCTTT | CASSPRGAAEAFF | - | TRBJ1-1 | TRBV11-3 | -
TGTGCCAGCTCGGACAAACCAGGGACAGGTCTTAGCAATCAGCCCCAGCATTTT | CASSDKPGTGLSNQPQHF | TRBD1 | TRBJ1-5 | TRBV18 | -
TGTGCCAGCAGCTTAGAGGATGGTTACATTCAGTACTTC | CASSLEDGYIQYF | - | TRBJ2-4 | TRBV7-9 | once
TGTGCCAGTAGTATTGGTATAGGAAACGAAGCTTTCTTT | CASSIGIGNEAFF | - | TRBJ1-1 | TRBV19 | -
TGTGCCAGCAGCTTAAGACAGGGTATGAACACTGAAGCTTTCTTT | CASSLRQGMNTEAFF | TRBD1 | TRBJ1-1 | TRBV7-9 | -
TGTGCCAGCTCACCTCCAAGGCCAGAAGAGACCCAGTACTTC | CASSPPRPEETQYF | - | TRBJ2-5 | TRBV18 | -
TGTGCCAGCTCGCCACCCGGACAGGGGGCCTCCTACGAGCAGTACTTC | CASSPPGQGASYEQYF | TRBD1 | TRBJ2-7 | TRBV18 | -
TGTGCCAGCAGTTCTTCCGGGACTAGCGGGAGAATCCCCGGGGAGCTGTTTTTT | CASSSSGTSGRIPGELFF | TRBD2 | TRBJ2-2 | TRBV7-6 | -
TGCGCCAGCAGCTCCAGACAGGGGACCGGGGAGCTGTTTTTT | CASSSRQGTGELFF | TRBD1 | TRBJ2-2 | TRBV5-1 | -
TGTGCCAGCAGCTTAAGTGGACAGTACTACGAGCAGTACTTC | CASSLSGQYYEQYF | - | TRBJ2-7 | TRBV11-3 | once
TGTGCCAGCAGCTTGTTCAGGAATACTGGCTACACCTTC | CASSLFRNTGYTF | - | TRBJ1-2 | TRBV5-8 | -
TGTGCCAGCAGCTTAGGGGGGGCTGGGGCCAATGAGCAGTTCTTC | CASSLGGAGANEQFF | - | TRBJ2-1 | TRBV7-6 | -
TGTGCCAGCAGCCTCCAGACGGGACACATCACTGAAGCTTTCTTT | CASSLQTGHITEAFF | - | TRBJ1-1 | TRBV14 | -
TGTGCCAGCTCACCACCAAAGACAGGAAGAGGGGAGACCCAGTACTTC | CASSPPKTGRGETQYF | - | TRBJ2-5 | TRBV18 | -
TGTGCCAGCTCACAGGGAGACACTGAAGCTTTCTTT | CASSQGDTEAFF | - | TRBJ1-1 | TRBV18 | -
TGCGCCAGCAGCTTAGGCCTCACAGAGGTCACTGAAGCTTTCTTT | CASSLGLTEVTEAFF | - | TRBJ1-1 | TRBV4-3 | -
TGTGCCACCAGCTGGGGCCGCGGCCTAAGGGGATACGAGCAGTACTTC | CATSWGRGLRGYEQYF | - | TRBJ2-7 | TRBV15 | -
TGTGCCTGGAGTCCCTTACCCACTGAAGCTTTCTTT | CAWSPLPTEAFF | - | TRBJ1-1 | TRBV30 | few
TGTGCCAGCTCAACTGGACAGGGTGGCTACACCTTC | CASSTGQGGYTF | TRBD1 | TRBJ1-2 | TRBV18 | -
TGTGCCATCAGCGATACCGGACAGGGTAACACTGAAGCTTTCTTT | CAISDTGQGNTEAFF | TRBD1 | TRBJ1-1 | TRBV10-3 | -
TGTGCCAGTAGTAGTTTACCGGGACAGGGATCGGGGGGCCCAACACCGGAAGGCTACACCTTC | CASSSLPGQGSGGPTPEGYTF | TRBD1 | TRBJ1-2 | TRBV19 | -
TGCGCCAGCAGCTTTAGCGGGACTGGCACAGATACGCAGTATTTT | CASSFSGTGTDTQYF | TRBD2 | TRBJ2-3 | TRBV5-1 | -
TGTGCCAGCAGTTCGACAGGGTACGGGGGCCAAGAGACCCAGTACTTC | CASSSTGYGGQETQYF | - | TRBJ2-5 | TRBV28 | -